This is a list of T cell receptor beta chains from one sample in a study of shared clonotypes between healthy human individuals. Clones were sequenced by immunoSEQ multiplex PCR, and TCRdb holds only the in-frame ones, with some missing. Found here are around 2,000,000 clones, 85% to 95% of them singletons; the top ten hold around 1.7%. The sequenced sample was naive CD8+ T cells from PBMCs. The receptor source for this set is a man aged 18 to 29 in good health. Some clones in this sample may be carry-over from other donors' samples. Each CDR3 is given with its conserved first and last residue. D genes are given only for firm matches. Only some rows state a clone size, as once, few, many or a class for expanded clones.

NA,TRBV5-1,NA,TRBJ2-2,TGCGCCAGCTATCAGAACACCGGGGAGCTGTTTTTT,CASYQNTGELFF
NA,TRBV7-8,once,TRBJ2-1,TGTGCCAGCAGCAGAGGGGGGAGCTCCTACAATGAGCAGTTCTTC,CASSRGGSSYNEQFF
TRBD2,TRBV6-5,NA,TRBJ2-2,TGTGCCAGTCGGGGGGGGAACACCGGGGAGCTGTTTTTT,CASRGGNTGELFF
TRBD1,TRBV5-4,NA,TRBJ2-2,TGTGCCAGCAGCAGTCCCCGACAGGGGATAGCCGGGGAGCTGTTTTTT,CASSSPRQGIAGELFF
NA,TRBV5-1,NA,TRBJ1-2,TGCGCCAGCAGCTTTGGGGCGCCTGATGGCTACACCTTC,CASSFGAPDGYTF
NA,TRBV7-2,NA,TRBJ2-2,TGTGCCAGCAGCTTAGCGCCTGGGCCAGCGAACACCGGGGAGCTGTTTTTT,CASSLAPGPANTGELFF
NA,TRBV9,NA,TRBJ2-3,TGTGCCAGCAGCGCCGGCCGGGCAGATACGCAGTATTTT,CASSAGRADTQYF
NA,TRBV4-3,NA,TRBJ2-1,TGCGCCAGCAGCCTTCGTCAGGGGCGAGCCTACAATGAGCAGTTCTTC,CASSLRQGRAYNEQFF
TRBD1,TRBV6-1,NA,TRBJ2-7,TGTGCCAGCAGTGGGGGACAGGGGGCCGGCGAGCAGTACTTC,CASSGGQGAGEQYF
NA,TRBV7-9,NA,TRBJ2-5,TGTGCCAGCAGCTGGGGGTTAGAGACCCAGTACTTC,CASSWGLETQYF
TRBD2,TRBV9,NA,TRBJ2-1,TGTGCCAGCAGCGAGGCCCTTAGCGGGACCCCTAGCAATGAGCAGTTCTTC,CASSEALSGTPSNEQFF
TRBD1,TRBV28,NA,TRBJ1-5,TGTGCCAGCAGGCCCCGTACAGGGGGTACCAATCAGCCCCAGCATTTT,CASRPRTGGTNQPQHF
NA,TRBV5-5,NA,TRBJ2-7,TGTGCCAGTACACTCCATAGCTACGAGCAGTACTTC,CASTLHSYEQYF
NA,TRBV13,NA,TRBJ2-2,TGTGCCAGCAGCGCCTTCCGGGACACCTACACCGGGGAGCTGTTTTTT,CASSAFRDTYTGELFF
TRBD1,TRBV7-9,NA,TRBJ2-7,TGTGCCAGCAGCTTAGAGGGCCCAGGGGGCGGCGAATCCTACGAGCAGTACTTC,CASSLEGPGGGESYEQYF
NA,TRBV7-3,NA,TRBJ2-1,TGTGCCAGCAGCTCGACTAAGGGTATGAATGAGCAGTTCTTC,CASSSTKGMNEQFF
NA,TRBV28,NA,TRBJ1-1,TGTGCCAGCAGCCTTACAGGGAACACTGAAGCTTTCTTT,CASSLTGNTEAFF
NA,TRBV5-5,once,TRBJ2-7,TGTGCCAGCAGCCCTACCGTCGGGCTAGCGTACAGTACCGAGCAGTACTTC,CASSPTVGLAYSTEQYF
NA,TRBV6-1,NA,TRBJ2-1,TGTGCCAGCAGGTGGATGGGGGGGGCCAATGAGCAGTTCTTC,CASRWMGGANEQFF
NA,TRBV2,NA,TRBJ2-7,TGTGCCAGCAGTGAAGCGCGTACGGTGAGGGGATCTACCTACGAGCAGTACTTC,CASSEARTVRGSTYEQYF
NA,TRBV10-3,NA,TRBJ1-5,TGTGCCATCAGTGAGTCGCCTGGGGGTCAGCCCCAGCATTTT,CAISESPGGQPQHF
TRBD2,TRBV29-1,NA,TRBJ2-1,TGCAGCGTTTGGGGAGGGCGTTACAATGAGCAGTTCTTC,CSVWGGRYNEQFF
NA,TRBV5-6,NA,TRBJ1-1,TGTGCCAGCAGCTCCAGGCCCTTGGAAGCTTTCTTT,CASSSRPLEAFF
TRBD1,TRBV5-6,few,TRBJ2-7,TGTGCCAGCAGCCCCGGGACAGGGGTCTACGAGCAGTACTTC,CASSPGTGVYEQYF
NA,TRBV9,once,TRBJ1-2,TGTGCCAGCAGCGCCGGGGCTAACTATGGCTACACCTTC,CASSAGANYGYTF
TRBD2,TRBV10-3,NA,TRBJ2-7,TGTGCCATCAGAAGATCTAGCGGGAGGACTTCCTACGAGCAGTACTTC,CAIRRSSGRTSYEQYF